This T cell receptor beta chain comes out of a study of blood T cell repertoires in COVID-19. The data were produced by immunoSEQ multiplex PCR, yet TCRdb's version contains in-frame clones alone and is incomplete. Here the sample spans 150,000 to 200,000 clones, 94% being singletons. Seattle's cohort entered during active infection and was followed longitudinally. V shed 5 bases, J shed 4 bases, and the junction held 7 bases outside the gene matches. Germline V lookup: CDR1 MNHEY, CDR2 SMNVEV (reference sequence). This CDR3 comprises 15 residues. The sequencing input was peripheral blood. This clonotype originated in a man aged 30 to 45 with COVID-19, enrolled during active disease. The chain combines TRBV27 with TRBJ1-3, with 8 bases fitting TRBD1. Here the CDR3 reads CASSTLTGVGNTIYF. The DNA for the CDR3 is TGTGCCAGCAGTACCCTGACAGGGGTAGGAAACACCATATATTTT.